A single sample gave rise to the 25 T cell receptor beta chains below, sequenced in a study of OX40 agonist ivuxolimab in advanced cancers. The data were produced by immunoSEQ multiplex PCR, yet TCRdb's version contains in-frame clones alone and is incomplete. The repertoire holds tens of thousands of clones, with more than 80% as singletons. The starting material was CD4+ or CD8+ T cells sorted from blood, obtained in a trial of the OX40 agonist ivuxolimab. Receptors were obtained from an adult with an advanced solid tumor such as melanoma, head and neck, liver or kidney cancer.

V gene TRBV7-9 combines with J gene TRBJ2-2; a possible D gene is TRBD1 (6 bases). The CDR3 loop spans 15 amino acids. V was trimmed by 5 bases and J by 1 base, leaving 11 bases between them. CDR1 is SEHNR, CDR2 FQNEAQ, per germline (reference sequence). The CDR3 DNA sequence: TGTGCCAGCAGCCCGTTGACAGGGAACACCGGGGAGCTGTTTTTT. This codes for CASSPLTGNTGELFF.

This clone was found a few times. V and J are TRBV5-1 and TRBJ1-2, with TRBD1 as a possible D gene (5 bases). CDR3 length: 13 amino acids. V was clipped by 5 bases and J by 2 bases, with 10 bases between them. Per the germline V gene, CDR1 is SGHRS and CDR2 is YFSETQ. This CDR3 is CASRLTANYGYTF. CDR3 DNA sequence: TGCGCCAGCAGGTTGACAGCAAACTATGGCTACACCTTC.

This chain links TRBV19 with TRBJ1-5; D call uncertain. CDR1 is LNHDA, CDR2 SQIVND, per germline (reference sequence). Trimming removed 3 bases from V and 0 bases from J, with 9 bases in between. CDR3 size: 15 residues. For the CDR3, the DNA is TGTGCCAGTAGTATTGCAGCGCTTAGCAATCAGCCCCAGCATTTT. Translation gives CASSIAALSNQPQHF.

The chain employs TRBV6-4 and TRBJ2-3; D unresolved. V was clipped by 3 bases and J by 7 bases, with 14 bases between them. The CDR3 covers 14 residues. The germline CDR1 and CDR2 sequences are MRHNA and SNTAGT. This CDR3 reads CASSDLRSGNTQYF. For the CDR3, the DNA is TGTGCCAGCAGTGATCTACGAAGTGGGAATACGCAGTATTTT.

This chain uses TRBV7-8 with TRBJ1-2; 7 bases are shared with TRBD1. Germline loops: CDR1 SGHVS, CDR2 FQNEAQ. V dropped 2 bases and J dropped 4; count of bases not matched to a gene: 10. There are 16 residues in the CDR3. The CDR3 coding sequence is TGTGCCAGCAGCTTAACTGAGTCGACAGGGAGCTATGGCTACACCTTC. Protein product: CASSLTESTGSYGYTF.

The rearrangement joins TRBV6-1 to TRBJ2-1; TRBD2 agrees at 9 bases. The germline V gene encodes CDR1 MNHNS and CDR2 SASEGT. With V trimmed by 4 bases and J by 9 bases, 13 bases remained unmatched. The CDR3 loop spans 16 amino acids. The CDR3 DNA is TGTGCCAGCAGTGTTGACCAGCGGGAGGTATTCCGTGAGCAGTTCTTC. It yields the protein CASSVDQREVFREQFF.

V is TRBV7-3 and J is TRBJ1-2; 7 bases are shared with TRBD1. Germline CDR1 SGHTA, CDR2 FQGTGA. Trimming cost V 5 bases and J 4 bases; bases outside gene matches: 7. CDR3 length: 14 amino acids. Here the CDR3 DNA reads TGTGCCAGCAGCACCCGGGACAGCCTCTATGGCTACACCTTC. Its protein product is CASSTRDSLYGYTF.

This chain uses TRBV7-2 with TRBJ1-1; TRBD1 matches 12 bases. The V gene end was trimmed by 5 bases and the J gene end by 4 bases; junction bases not matched to a gene: 8. The CDR3 is 16 residues long. Germline lookup yields CDR1 SGHTA and CDR2 FQGNSA. The CDR3 bases are TGTGCCAGCAGCCAAATGGGACAGGGGGCGGGCACTGAAGCTTTCTTT. This encodes CASSQMGQGAGTEAFF.

This clone was counted a single time. As DNA, the CDR3 is TGCGCCAGCAGTGATAGGGCGGGGGGCCGTTCCTACGAGCAGTACTTC. This gives the protein CASSDRAGGRSYEQYF. The V gene is TRBV10-2, the J gene TRBJ2-7; 8 bases agree with TRBD2. Trimming removed 3 bases from V and 1 base from J; junction bases left unmatched: 8. CDR3 length: 16 amino acids. The V gene's germline CDR1 is WSHSY and CDR2 SAAADI.

The chain combines TRBV27 with TRBJ2-1; D possibly corresponds to TRBD1 (6 bases). Per the germline V gene, CDR1 is MNHEY and CDR2 is SMNVEV (reference sequence). V lost 1 base, J lost 7 bases, and 14 bases lay in between. This CDR3 has 15 residues. In nucleotides, the CDR3 is TGTGCCAGCAGTTTATGGGGGCCTCTTGTGAATGAGCAGTTCTTC. Protein sequence: CASSLWGPLVNEQFF.

This rearrangement joins TRBV7-3 to TRBJ2-3; possibly TRBD2 for D (5 bases). CDR3 length: 15 amino acids. The V and J ends lost 5 bases and 1 base respectively, with 13 bases between them. CDR1 is SGHTA and CDR2 is FQGTGA in the germline V gene. CDR3 in amino acids: CASSLTGIGTDTQYF. The CDR3 DNA sequence: TGTGCCAGCAGCCTTACCGGGATCGGCACAGATACGCAGTATTTT.

This clone came up once. The rearrangement links TRBV11-3 to TRBJ2-3; D tentatively reads TRBD1 or TRBD2 (5 bases each). Germline values: CDR1 SGHNT, CDR2 YENEEA. The germline V and J ends were trimmed by 2 bases and 7 bases, with 25 bases remaining between them. The CDR3 is 18 amino acids. The CDR3 DNA follows: TGTGCCAGCAGCTTAACTGGGGCTACCGGGGCAGAGGGTAATACGCAGTATTTT. It encodes CASSLTGATGAEGNTQYF. The whole variable domain, filled in from reference TRBV11-3 and TRBJ2-3, reads EAGVVQSPRYKIIEKKQPVAFWCNPISGHNTLYWYLQNLGQGPELLIRYENEEAVDDSQLPKDRFSAERLKGVDSTLKIQPAELGDSAVYLCASSLTGATGAEGNTQYFGPGTRLTVL.

This chain joins TRBV6-1 and TRBJ1-1, with 7 bases that match TRBD1. Germline lookup yields CDR1 MNHNS and CDR2 SASEGT. The CDR3 is 13 amino acids. V lost 2 bases to trimming and J lost 12 bases; unmatched junction nucleotides: 9. The CDR3 DNA sequence: TGTGCCAGCAGTGAACTGAGACAGGGCGAGTCTTTCTTT. Translating gives CASSELRQGESFF.

The gene calls are TRBV19 and TRBJ2-7; possibly TRBD1 for D (5 bases). V was trimmed by 6 bases and J by 1 base, leaving 19 bases between them. The CDR3 is 16 residues long. Germline V CDR1 and CDR2: LNHDA, SQIVND (reference sequence). The CDR3: CASSPRTGLESYEQYF. DNA for the CDR3: TGTGCCAGTAGCCCAAGAACAGGTTTGGAATCCTACGAGCAGTACTTC.

V gene TRBV6-5 combines with J gene TRBJ2-5; D assignment may be TRBD1 or TRBD2 (5 bases each). The CDR3 contains 15 residues. Trimming pared 6 bases from V and 4 bases from J, leaving 18 bases between. Germline CDR1 reads MNHEY; CDR2 reads SVGAGI. The CDR3 nucleotides are TGTGCCAGCAGCCGTAGACCCTGGGGGACAGAGACCCAGTACTTC. Translation: CASSRRPWGTETQYF.

J is TRBJ2-5 and V is TRBV29-1; 10 bases agree with TRBD1. Germline values: CDR1 SQVTM, CDR2 ANQGSEA. Trimming removed 4 bases from V and 5 bases from J; junction bases left unmatched: 4. The CDR3 length is 13 residues. The CDR3 bases are TGCAGCGTTGGACAGGGGGCGTGGGAGACCCAGTACTTC. Translation gives CSVGQGAWETQYF.

This clone was found once. This chain joins TRBV2 and TRBJ1-1, with a tentative D call TRBD1 (6 bases). V was cut by 6 bases and J by 5 bases, with 16 bases left in between. CDR3 length: 14 residues. CDR1 and CDR2 from the germline V gene are SNHLY and FYNNEI. The CDR3 DNA sequence: TGTGCCAGCAGGGTACAGGGAGTTACGACTGAAGCTTTCTTT. It encodes CASRVQGVTTEAFF.

The chain carries TRBV28 and TRBJ2-5; a weak D match, TRBD2 (7 bases). Germline values: CDR1 MDHEN, CDR2 SYDVKM. The CDR3 is 15 residues long. With 7 bases removed from V and 2 bases from J, the gap between germline ends came to 17 bases. The chain's CDR3 is CASTLGGLNQETQYF. The CDR3 coding sequence is TGTGCCAGCACCCTGGGGGGGCTAAATCAAGAGACCCAGTACTTC.

The V and J genes are TRBV10-3 and TRBJ1-3; a weak D match, TRBD1 (5 bases). Trimming shortened V by 8 bases and J by 0 bases, and 8 bases separated the two germline ends. The CDR3 sequence is 13 residues long. From germline, CDR1 is ENHRY and CDR2 SYGVKD. The CDR3 DNA is TGTGCCATCGGGGGGGTCTCTGGAAACACCATATATTTT. Its translation is CAIGGVSGNTIYF.

The chain combines TRBV7-9 with TRBJ1-2; a possible D gene is TRBD1 (6 bases). The CDR3 covers 18 residues. CDR1 and CDR2 from the germline V gene are SEHNR and FQNEAQ (reference sequence). V was clipped by 5 bases and J by 0 bases, with 22 bases between them. DNA for the CDR3: TGTGCCAGCAGCCGTGAAACAGGGAAATTACTCGCTAACTATGGCTACACCTTC. Translation: CASSRETGKLLANYGYTF.

The rearrangement joins TRBV6-1 to TRBJ1-1, with unresolved D. V dropped 6 bases and J dropped 0 bases, with 5 bases sitting between them. Germline CDR1 is MNHNS and CDR2 is SASEGT. The CDR3 runs to 12 residues. CDR3 region: CASSRMNTEAFF. CDR3 coding DNA: TGTGCCAGCAGCCGGATGAACACTGAAGCTTTCTTT.

The genes are TRBV4-2 and TRBJ2-4; 9 bases line up with TRBD2. This CDR3 has 19 amino acids. V was clipped by 1 base and J by 1 base; unmatched bases: 11. Germline assignment: CDR1 LGHNA and CDR2 YNFKEQ. CDR3 sequence (DNA): TGTGCCAGCAGCCAAGTCGCTAGCGGGGCCGGTCGGGCCAAAAACATTCAGTACTTC. It translates to CASSQVASGAGRAKNIQYF.

The chain has TRBV11-1 and TRBJ2-2; D gene unclear. The CDR3 sequence is 14 residues long. Trimming removed 5 bases from V and 1 base from J, with 8 bases in between. The germline CDR1 and CDR2 sequences are SGHAT and FQDESV (reference sequence). CDR3 nucleotide sequence: TGTGCCAGCAGCCCTAACAAGAACACCGGGGAGCTGTTTTTT. Encoded protein: CASSPNKNTGELFF.

The J gene is TRBJ2-6, the V gene TRBV5-1; D gene unclear. There are 14 residues in the CDR3. Germline CDR1 reads SGHRS; CDR2 reads YFSETQ. The V end was cut by 9 bases, the J end by 0 bases, with 10 bases between. DNA of the CDR3: TGCGCCATCAGAGGAAGCTCTGGGGCCAACGTCCTGACTTTC. Translated: CAIRGSSGANVLTF.

The gene calls are TRBV6-6 and TRBJ1-2, with a tentative D call TRBD1 (5 bases). CDR1 and CDR2 from the germline V gene are MNHNY and SVGAGI (reference sequence). Trimming pared 3 bases from V and 8 bases from J, leaving 13 bases between. The CDR3 sequence is 13 residues long. The CDR3 region is CASSYGLGEGYTF. CDR3 sequence (DNA): TGTGCCAGCAGTTATGGGTTGGGGGAAGGCTACACCTTC.